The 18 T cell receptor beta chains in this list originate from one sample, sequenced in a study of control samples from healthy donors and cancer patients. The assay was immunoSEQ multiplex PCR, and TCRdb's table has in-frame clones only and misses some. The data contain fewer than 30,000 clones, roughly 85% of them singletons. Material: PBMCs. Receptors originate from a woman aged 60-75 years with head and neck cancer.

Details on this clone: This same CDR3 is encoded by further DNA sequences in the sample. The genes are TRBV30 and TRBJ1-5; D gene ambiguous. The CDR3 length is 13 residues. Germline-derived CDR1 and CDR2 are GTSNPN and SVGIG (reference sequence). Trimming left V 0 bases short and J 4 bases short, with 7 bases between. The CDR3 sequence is CAWSVQGNQPQHF. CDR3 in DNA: TGTGCCTGGAGTGTACAAGGGAATCAGCCCCAGCATTTT.

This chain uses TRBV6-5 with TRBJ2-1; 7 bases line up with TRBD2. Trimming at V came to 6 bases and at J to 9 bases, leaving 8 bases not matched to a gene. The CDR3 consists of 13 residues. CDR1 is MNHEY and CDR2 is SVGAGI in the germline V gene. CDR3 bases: TGTGCCAGCAGGATCACTAGCGATAGTGAGCAGTTCTTC. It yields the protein CASRITSDSEQFF.

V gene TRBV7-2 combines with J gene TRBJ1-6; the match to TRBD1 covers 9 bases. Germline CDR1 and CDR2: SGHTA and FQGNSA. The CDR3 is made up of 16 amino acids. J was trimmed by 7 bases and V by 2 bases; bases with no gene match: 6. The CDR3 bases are TGTGCCAGCAGCTTAACCCGGACAGGGGTAAATTCACCCCTCCACTTT. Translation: CASSLTRTGVNSPLHF.

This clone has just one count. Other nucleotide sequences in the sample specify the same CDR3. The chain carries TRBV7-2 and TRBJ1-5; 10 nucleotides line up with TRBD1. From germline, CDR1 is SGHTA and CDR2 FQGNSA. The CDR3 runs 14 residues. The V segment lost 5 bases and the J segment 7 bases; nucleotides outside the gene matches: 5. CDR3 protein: CASSPGQGYQPQHF. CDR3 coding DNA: TGTGCCAGCAGCCCGGGACAGGGGTACCAGCCCCAGCATTTT.

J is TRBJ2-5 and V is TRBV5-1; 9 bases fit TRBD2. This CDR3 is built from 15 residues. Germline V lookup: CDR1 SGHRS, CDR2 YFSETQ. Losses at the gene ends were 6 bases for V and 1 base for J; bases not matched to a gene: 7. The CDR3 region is CASKSSGGFQETQYF. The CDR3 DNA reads TGCGCCAGCAAGAGTAGCGGGGGTTTCCAAGAGACCCAGTACTTC.

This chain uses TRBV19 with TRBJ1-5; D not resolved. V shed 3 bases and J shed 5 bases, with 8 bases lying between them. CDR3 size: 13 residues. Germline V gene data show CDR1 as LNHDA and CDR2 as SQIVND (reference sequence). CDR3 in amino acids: CASSMGWDQPQHF. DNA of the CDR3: TGTGCCAGTAGTATGGGTTGGGATCAGCCCCAGCATTTT.

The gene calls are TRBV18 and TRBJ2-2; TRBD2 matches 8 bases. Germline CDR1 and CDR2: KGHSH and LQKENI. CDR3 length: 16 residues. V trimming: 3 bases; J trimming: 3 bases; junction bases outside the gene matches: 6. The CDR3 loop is CASSPLGTSDTGELFF. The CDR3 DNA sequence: TGTGCCAGCTCACCCCTGGGGACTAGTGACACCGGGGAGCTGTTTTTT.

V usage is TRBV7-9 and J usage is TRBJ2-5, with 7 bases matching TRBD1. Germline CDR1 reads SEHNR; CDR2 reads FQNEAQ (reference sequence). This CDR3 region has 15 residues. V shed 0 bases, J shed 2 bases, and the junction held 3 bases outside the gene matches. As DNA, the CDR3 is TGTGCCAGCAGCTTAGCACAGGGGCCTCAAGAGACCCAGTACTTC. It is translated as CASSLAQGPQETQYF. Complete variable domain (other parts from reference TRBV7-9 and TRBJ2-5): DTGVSQNPRHKITKRGQNVTFRCDPISEHNRLYWYRQTLGQGPEFLTYFQNEAQLEKSRLLSDRFSAERPKGSFSTLEIQRTEQGDSAMYLCASSLAQGPQETQYFGPGTRLLVL.

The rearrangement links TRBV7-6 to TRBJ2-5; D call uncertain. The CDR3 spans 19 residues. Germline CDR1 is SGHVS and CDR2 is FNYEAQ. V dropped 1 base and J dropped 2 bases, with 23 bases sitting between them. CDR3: CASSLGLRFGHTKQETQYF. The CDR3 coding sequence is TGTGCCAGCAGCTTAGGGTTAAGGTTTGGCCACACAAAACAAGAGACCCAGTACTTC.

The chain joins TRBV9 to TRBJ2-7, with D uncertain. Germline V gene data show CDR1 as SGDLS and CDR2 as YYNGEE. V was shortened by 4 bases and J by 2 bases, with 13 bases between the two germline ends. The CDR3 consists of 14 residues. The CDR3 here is CASSLTDGAYEQYF. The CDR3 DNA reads TGTGCCAGCAGCCTCACGGACGGAGCCTACGAGCAGTACTTC.

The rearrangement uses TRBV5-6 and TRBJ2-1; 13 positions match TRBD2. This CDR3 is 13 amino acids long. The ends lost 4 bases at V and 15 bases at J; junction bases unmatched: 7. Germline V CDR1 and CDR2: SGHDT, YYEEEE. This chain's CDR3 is CASSPGLAGARFF. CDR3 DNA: TGTGCCAGCAGCCCCGGACTAGCGGGGGCGCGGTTCTTC. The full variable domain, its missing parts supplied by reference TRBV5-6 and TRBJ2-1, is DAGVTQSPTHLIKTRGQQVTLRCSPKSGHDTVSWYQQALGQGPQFIFQYYEEEERQRGNFPDRFSGHQFPNYSSELNVNALLLGDSALYLCASSPGLAGARFFGPGTRLTVL.

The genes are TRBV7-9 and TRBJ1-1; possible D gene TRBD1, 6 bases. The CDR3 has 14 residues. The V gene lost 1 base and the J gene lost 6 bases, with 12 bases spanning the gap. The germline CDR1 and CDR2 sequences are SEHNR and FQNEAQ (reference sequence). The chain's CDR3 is CASSLGAGVAEAFF. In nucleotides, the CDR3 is TGTGCCAGCAGCTTAGGGGCAGGGGTCGCTGAAGCTTTCTTT.

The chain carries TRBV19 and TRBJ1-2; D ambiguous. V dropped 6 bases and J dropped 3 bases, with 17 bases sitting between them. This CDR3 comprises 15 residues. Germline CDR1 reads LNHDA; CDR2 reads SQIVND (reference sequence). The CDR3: CASRIDNFGYYGYTF. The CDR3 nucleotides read TGTGCCAGTAGGATTGACAATTTCGGTTACTATGGCTACACCTTC.

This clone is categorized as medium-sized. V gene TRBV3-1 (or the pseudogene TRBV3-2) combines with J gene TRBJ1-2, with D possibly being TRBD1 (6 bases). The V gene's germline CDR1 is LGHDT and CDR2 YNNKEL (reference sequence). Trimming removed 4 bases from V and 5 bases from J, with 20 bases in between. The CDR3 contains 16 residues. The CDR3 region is CASSPPTGQLLYGYTF. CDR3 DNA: TGTGCCAGCAGCCCCCCTACCGGACAGCTCCTTTATGGCTACACCTTC.

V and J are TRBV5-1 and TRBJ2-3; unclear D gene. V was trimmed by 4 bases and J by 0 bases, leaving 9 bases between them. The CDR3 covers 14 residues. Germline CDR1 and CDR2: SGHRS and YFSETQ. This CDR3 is CASSKGGSTDTQYF. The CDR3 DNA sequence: TGCGCCAGCAGCAAGGGTGGGAGCACAGATACGCAGTATTTT.

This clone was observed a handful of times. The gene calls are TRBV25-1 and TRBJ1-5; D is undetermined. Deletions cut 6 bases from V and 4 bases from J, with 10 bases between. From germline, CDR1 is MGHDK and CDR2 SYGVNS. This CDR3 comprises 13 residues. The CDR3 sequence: CASRGAGNQPQHF. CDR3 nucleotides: TGTGCCAGCAGGGGTGCGGGAAATCAGCCCCAGCATTTT. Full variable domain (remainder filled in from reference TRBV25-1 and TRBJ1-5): EADIYQTPRYLVIGTGKKITLECSQTMGHDKMYWYQQDPGMELHLIHYSYGVNSTEKGDLSSESTVSRIRTEHFPLTLESARPSHTSQYLCASRGAGNQPQHFGDGTRLSIL.

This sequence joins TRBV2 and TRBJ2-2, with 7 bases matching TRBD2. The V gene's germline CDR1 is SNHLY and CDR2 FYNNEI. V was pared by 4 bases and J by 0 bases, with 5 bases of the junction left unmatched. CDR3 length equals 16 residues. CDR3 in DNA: TGTGCCAGCAGTGGACCTAGCGGCGCGAACACCGGGGAGCTGTTTTTT. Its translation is CASSGPSGANTGELFF.

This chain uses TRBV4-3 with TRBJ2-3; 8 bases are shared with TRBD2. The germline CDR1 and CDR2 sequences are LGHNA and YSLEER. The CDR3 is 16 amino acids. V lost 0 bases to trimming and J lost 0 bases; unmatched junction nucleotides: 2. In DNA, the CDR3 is TGCGCCAGCAGCCAAGAGACTAGCGCTAGCACAGATACGCAGTATTTT. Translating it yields CASSQETSASTDTQYF.